The subject of this entry is one T cell receptor beta chain. This specimen belongs to a study of shared clonotypes between healthy human individuals. Study summary: Every donor yielded three CD4 naive, three CD4 memory, two CD8 naive and one CD8 memory plate.

The CDR3 is made up of 15 amino acids. With 5 bases removed from V and 4 bases from J, the gap between germline ends came to 12 bases. The germline V gene encodes CDR1 MNHEY and CDR2 SVGAGI. Assay used: immunoSEQ multiplex PCR; TCRdb lists only in-frame clones, some missing. The sample has millions of clones; more than 90% are singletons. The chain carries TRBV6-5 and TRBJ2-6, with a possible D match to TRBD1 (6 bases). The source is a man between 18 and 35 years old in good health. The sample was naive CD4+ T cells sorted from blood. The subset is: CD45RA+ positively selected. The CDR3: CASSRGTPGANVLTF. In DNA form, the CDR3 reads TGTGCCAGCAGTAGGGGGACGCCCGGGGCCAACGTCCTGACTTTC.